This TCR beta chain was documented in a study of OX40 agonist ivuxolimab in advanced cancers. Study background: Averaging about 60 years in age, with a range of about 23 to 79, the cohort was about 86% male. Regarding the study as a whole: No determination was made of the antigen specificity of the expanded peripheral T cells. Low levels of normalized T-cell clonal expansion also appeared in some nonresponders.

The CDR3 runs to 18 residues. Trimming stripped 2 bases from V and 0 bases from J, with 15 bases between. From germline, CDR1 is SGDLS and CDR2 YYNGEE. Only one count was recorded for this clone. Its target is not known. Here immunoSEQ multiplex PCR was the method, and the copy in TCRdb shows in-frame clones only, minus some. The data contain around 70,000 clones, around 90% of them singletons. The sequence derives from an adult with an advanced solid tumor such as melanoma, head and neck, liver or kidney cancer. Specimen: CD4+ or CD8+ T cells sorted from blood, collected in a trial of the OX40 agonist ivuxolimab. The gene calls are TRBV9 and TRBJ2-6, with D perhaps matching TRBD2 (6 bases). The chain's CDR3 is CASSVLASVHSGANVLTF. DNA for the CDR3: TGTGCCAGCAGCGTGTTGGCTAGCGTTCACTCTGGGGCCAACGTCCTGACTTTC.